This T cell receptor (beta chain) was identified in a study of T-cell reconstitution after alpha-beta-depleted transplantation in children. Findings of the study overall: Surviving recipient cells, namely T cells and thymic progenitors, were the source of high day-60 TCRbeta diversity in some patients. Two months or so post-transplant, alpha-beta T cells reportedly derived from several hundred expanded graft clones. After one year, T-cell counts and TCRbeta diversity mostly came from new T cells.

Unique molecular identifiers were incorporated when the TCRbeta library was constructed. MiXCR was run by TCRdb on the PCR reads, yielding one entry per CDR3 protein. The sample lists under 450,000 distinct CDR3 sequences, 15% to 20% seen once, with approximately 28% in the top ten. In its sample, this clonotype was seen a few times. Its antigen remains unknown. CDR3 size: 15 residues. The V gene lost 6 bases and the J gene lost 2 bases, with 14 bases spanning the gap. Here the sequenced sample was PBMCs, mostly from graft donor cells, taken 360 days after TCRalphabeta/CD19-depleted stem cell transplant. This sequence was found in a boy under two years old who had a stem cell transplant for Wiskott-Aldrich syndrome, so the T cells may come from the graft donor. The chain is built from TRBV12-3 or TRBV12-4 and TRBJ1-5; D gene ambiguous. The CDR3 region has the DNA TGTGCCAGCAGAACCTCGGCCTCTGGCAATCAGCCCCAGCATTTT. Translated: CASRTSASGNQPQHF.